Below, 21 T cell receptor beta chains from the same sample are listed, as sequenced in a study of long-term antiretroviral therapy in people with HIV. This was the immunoSEQ v3.0 assay at survey level. Assay: immunoSEQ multiplex PCR; the TCRdb copy retains only in-frame clones and omits some. The sample carries some 10,000 clones, more than 80% recorded once. Specimen: unsorted PBMCs, collected 0.7 years after starting antiretroviral therapy. These receptors were taken from a man in his forties or fifties with HIV.

Here the CDR3 DNA reads TGTGCCAGCAGTCCCGCGGGAAAGATCACAGATACGCAGTATTTT. This sequence encodes CASSPAGKITDTQYF. The chain uses TRBV6-5 and TRBJ2-3; D perhaps matches TRBD2 (6 bases). Deletions cut 5 bases from V and 2 bases from J, with 14 bases between. The CDR3 totals 15 residues. From germline, CDR1 is MNHEY and CDR2 SVGAGI.

The V gene is TRBV29-1, the J gene TRBJ2-7; the D gene is possibly TRBD2 (6 bases). CDR1 is SQVTM, CDR2 ANQGSEA, per germline. V lost 8 bases and J 4 bases, leaving 15 bases between the germline ends. This CDR3 contains 12 residues. CDR3 protein: CSFRLGNYEQYF. The CDR3 DNA is TGCAGCTTTCGACTAGGGAATTACGAGCAGTACTTC.

The chain uses TRBV28 and TRBJ1-2, with D perhaps TRBD1 (5 bases). Germline V CDR1 and CDR2: MDHEN, SYDVKM. The CDR3 sequence is 16 residues long. Between the trimmed V and J ends, which lost 2 bases and 6 bases, there was a span of 19 bases. CDR3 loop: CASSLVRVGATDGYTF. The CDR3, as DNA: TGTGCCAGCAGTTTAGTTCGAGTAGGGGCGACAGATGGCTACACCTTC.

This clone was seen a single time. V is TRBV18 and J is TRBJ2-5; D is unresolved. Trimming removed 6 bases from V and 5 bases from J, with 10 bases in between. In germline, CDR1 is KGHSH, CDR2 LQKENI. The CDR3 runs 12 residues. This CDR3 reads CASSGKGETQYF. The CDR3 DNA reads TGTGCCAGCTCTGGGAAGGGCGAGACCCAGTACTTC.

The chain uses TRBV27 and TRBJ2-6; D is uncertain. The CDR3 extends over 17 amino acids. Germline V CDR1 and CDR2: MNHEY, SMNVEV (reference sequence). The germline V and J ends were trimmed by 6 bases and 0 bases, with 15 bases remaining between them. CDR3 sequence: CASRQGPGYSGANVLTF. The DNA of the CDR3 is TGTGCCAGCAGGCAAGGTCCAGGATACTCTGGGGCCAACGTCCTGACTTTC.

The chain uses TRBV7-3 and TRBJ2-3, with a weak D call TRBD2 (5 bases). Looked up from germline, CDR1 is SGHTA and CDR2 is FQGTGA. The CDR3 extends over 14 amino acids. Trimming removed 0 bases from V and 5 bases from J, with 9 bases in between. The CDR3 coding sequence is TGTGCCAGCAGCTTAACGCGGGCGGGAGATACGCAGTATTTT. Protein product: CASSLTRAGDTQYF. The complete variable domain, with remaining parts taken from reference TRBV7-3 and TRBJ2-3, reads GAGVSQTPSNKVTEKGKYVELRCDPISGHTALYWYRQSLGQGPEFLIYFQGTGAADDSGLPNDRFFAVRPEGSVSTLKIQRTERGDSAVYLCASSLTRAGDTQYFGPGTRLTVL.

The chain is built from TRBV6-6 and TRBJ1-4, with 8 positions matching TRBD1. The CDR3 length is 15 residues. Trimming removed 6 bases from V and 5 bases from J; junction bases left unmatched: 8. Germline CDR1 and CDR2: MNHNY and SVGAGI (reference sequence). The CDR3 DNA reads as TGTGCCAGCAGACCGCGGACAGGGCGAAATGAAAAACTGTTTTTT. Amino acids: CASRPRTGRNEKLFF.

The CDR3 sequence is CASSAPPLAWGTDTQYF. In nucleotides, the CDR3 is TGTGCCAGCAGCGCGCCCCCTCTAGCGTGGGGCACAGATACGCAGTATTTT. The J gene is TRBJ2-3, the V gene TRBV9; the D gene is possibly TRBD2 (6 bases). Germline values: CDR1 SGDLS, CDR2 YYNGEE. The V end was cut by 3 bases, the J end by 1 base, with 18 bases between. The CDR3 is 17 amino acids.

Only a few counts were recorded for this clone. The chain combines TRBV7-9 with TRBJ1-3; TRBD1 aligns across 7 bases. Looked up from germline, CDR1 is SEHNR and CDR2 is FQNEAQ (reference sequence). The CDR3 has 17 residues. V was clipped by 4 bases and J by 2 bases; unmatched bases: 11. CDR3 in amino acids: CASSSAPGQQAGNTIYF. CDR3 nucleotides: TGTGCCAGCAGCTCCGCCCCGGGACAGCAAGCTGGAAACACCATATATTTT.

The genes are TRBV5-4 and TRBJ2-1; D gene unclear. This CDR3 comprises 13 residues. Germline V gene data show CDR1 as SGHNT and CDR2 as YYREEE (reference sequence). Trimming took 0 bases from V and 6 from J, leaving 7 bases between them. Here the CDR3 reads CASSLVSSNEQFF. The CDR3 coding sequence is TGTGCCAGCAGCTTGGTGAGTAGCAATGAGCAGTTCTTC.

This clone occurred once. This rearrangement joins TRBV10-3 to TRBJ2-2; TRBD1 matches 7 bases. The CDR3 sequence is 18 residues long. Germline V gives CDR1 ENHRY, CDR2 SYGVKD. V was clipped by 3 bases and J by 0 bases; unmatched bases: 10. Here the CDR3 DNA reads TGTGCCATCAGTGAAAAGGGACAGAATTCCGCGAACACCGGGGAGCTGTTTTTT. This gives the protein CAISEKGQNSANTGELFF.

The chain combines TRBV4-1 with TRBJ1-2; D may be TRBD1 (5 bases). The length of the CDR3 is 13 residues. The germline V gene encodes CDR1 MGHRA and CDR2 YSYEKL. V shed 4 bases and J shed 8 bases, with 14 bases lying between them. This chain's CDR3 is CASSPPLGPGYTF. The CDR3 nucleotides read TGCGCCAGCAGCCCTCCGTTGGGGCCCGGCTACACCTTC.

The CDR3 nucleotides are TGTGCCAGCACCCCCCTCCCCCTTCCCAATGAGCAGTTCTTC. The encoded protein is CASTPLPLPNEQFF. The V and J genes are TRBV27 and TRBJ2-1; D uncertain. V lost 7 bases to trimming and J lost 6 bases, with 16 bases between them. CDR1 and CDR2 (germline): MNHEY, SMNVEV (reference sequence). The CDR3 has 14 residues.

The chain joins TRBV29-1 to TRBJ2-1; a possible D gene is TRBD1 (6 bases). Germline V gene lookup returns CDR1 SQVTM and CDR2 ANQGSEA. The CDR3 runs 12 residues. Trimming pared 6 bases from V and 7 bases from J, leaving 13 bases between. The CDR3 reads CSVPGTYNEQFF. The CDR3 DNA sequence: TGCAGCGTGCCCGGGACATATAATGAGCAGTTCTTC.

V and J are TRBV6-1 and TRBJ2-7, with a possible D match to TRBD2 (5 bases). The CDR3 runs 11 residues. V lost 10 bases to trimming and J lost 2 bases, with 9 bases between them. Germline CDR1 reads MNHNS; CDR2 reads SASEGT. This chain's CDR3 is CATGETYEQYF. The CDR3 DNA sequence: TGTGCCACTGGGGAGACCTACGAGCAGTACTTC.

The chain employs TRBV27 and TRBJ2-7; a possible D gene is TRBD2 (5 bases). Trimming took 7 bases from V and 0 from J, leaving 16 bases between them. Germline V gene data show CDR1 as MNHEY and CDR2 as SMNVEV (reference sequence). This CDR3 has 15 amino acids. The CDR3 sequence is CASTSRDQSSYEQYF. CDR3 sequence (DNA): TGTGCCAGCACCTCGAGGGATCAAAGCTCCTACGAGCAGTACTTC.

This chain uses TRBV27 with TRBJ2-7, with D perhaps TRBD2 (6 bases). With 3 bases removed from V and 1 base from J, the gap between germline ends came to 10 bases. This CDR3 spans 14 amino acids. CDR1 is MNHEY, CDR2 SMNVEV, per germline (reference sequence). CDR3 sequence: CASSLAGTSYEQYF. CDR3 DNA sequence: TGTGCCAGCAGTTTGGCAGGGACTTCCTACGAGCAGTACTTC.

In DNA form, the CDR3 reads TGCGCCAGCAGCTTGGGCTCTGGGGCCAACGTCCTGACTTTC. It specifies CASSLGSGANVLTF. V usage is TRBV5-1 and J usage is TRBJ2-6; D unclear. CDR3 length: 14 residues. Per the germline V gene, CDR1 is SGHRS and CDR2 is YFSETQ. Trimming removed 0 bases from V and 0 bases from J, with 1 base in between.

The V gene is TRBV4-1, the J gene TRBJ2-3; 11 nucleotides line up with TRBD2. J was trimmed by 4 bases and V by 1 base; bases with no gene match: 4. The germline gives CDR1 MGHRA, CDR2 YSYEKL. This CDR3 is built from 16 residues. CDR3 in amino acids: CASSQALAGVSDTQYF. Here the CDR3 DNA reads TGCGCCAGCAGCCAAGCACTAGCGGGAGTCTCAGATACGCAGTATTTT.

The chain combines TRBV27 with TRBJ2-3; possibly TRBD2 for D (6 bases). This CDR3 spans 16 amino acids. Germline V gene lookup returns CDR1 MNHEY and CDR2 SMNVEV (reference sequence). V was cut by 5 bases and J by 0 bases, with 15 bases left in between. DNA for the CDR3: TGTGCCAGCAGTCCGACTAGTGAACCTAGCACAGATACGCAGTATTTT. Its translation: CASSPTSEPSTDTQYF.

This clone has just a few counts. V usage is TRBV6-6 and J usage is TRBJ2-6, with a tentative D call TRBD2 (5 bases). CDR1 and CDR2 from the germline V gene are MNHNY and SVGAGI (reference sequence). The V end lost 0 bases, the J end lost 2 bases, and 8 bases lay between the germline ends. CDR3 length equals 16 residues. In nucleotides, the CDR3 is TGTGCCAGCAGTTACTCGAGAGGGCCTGGGGCCAACGTCCTGACTTTC. It codes for CASSYSRGPGANVLTF.